These T cell receptor beta chains were read from a single sample in a study of glioma-infiltrating T cells after dendritic cell vaccination. Produced via immunoSEQ multiplex PCR; TCRdb's table is partial and in-frame only. The sample carries more than 85,000 clones, roughly 84% recorded once. Source: blood, taken before dendritic cell vaccination. The receptors here all came from a human donor with glioblastoma. Both conserved end residues are part of each CDR3. Fields, in order: J gene, CDR3 length, D gene, V gene, CDR3 protein. D genes are given only for firm matches.

J: TRBJ2-7
length: 15
D: .
V: TRBV19
CDR3: CASSIEPGEAYEQYF

J: TRBJ2-7
length: 14
D: .
V: TRBV11-2
CDR3: CASATPETVYEQYF

J: TRBJ2-7
length: 14
D: .
V: TRBV9
CDR3: CAGSAELHSYEQYF

J: TRBJ1-1
length: 13
D: .
V: TRBV5-1
CDR3: CASSQGGYTEAFF

J: TRBJ2-5
length: 16
D: .
V: TRBV4-1
CDR3: CASSQGGWGVQETQYF

J: TRBJ2-7
length: 12
D: .
V: TRBV18
CDR3: CASATRAYEQYF

J: TRBJ2-7
length: 12
D: .
V: TRBV7-8
CDR3: CASSQTPYEQYF

J: TRBJ2-3
length: 15
D: .
V: TRBV5-1
CDR3: CASTQGGGWTDTQYF

J: TRBJ2-7
length: 12
D: .
V: TRBV7-2
CDR3: CASSSGAYEQYF

J: TRBJ1-5
length: 16
D: .
V: TRBV6-6
CDR3: CASSYSTGNSNQPQHF

J: TRBJ1-6
length: 15
D: TRBD1
V: TRBV7-6
CDR3: CASSTQQGANSPLHF

J: TRBJ2-3
length: 15
D: TRBD2
V: TRBV2
CDR3: CASSYLAGGQDTQYF

J: TRBJ2-7
length: 14
D: .
V: TRBV5-8
CDR3: CASRLGGVSYEQYF

J: TRBJ2-1
length: 17
D: TRBD2
V: TRBV5-1
CDR3: CASSLSTSARSYNEQFF

J: TRBJ2-3
length: 17
D: TRBD2
V: TRBV11-2
CDR3: CASSSTRVAGVGDTQYF

J: TRBJ1-4
length: 15
D: TRBD1
V: TRBV5-1
CDR3: CASSLGQGAVEKLFF

J: TRBJ2-3
length: 18
D: TRBD2
V: TRBV9
CDR3: CASSFSGLAGGRADTQYF

J: TRBJ1-1
length: 15
D: TRBD1
V: TRBV5-4
CDR3: CASSLVGTGGTEAFF

J: TRBJ1-4
length: 14
D: .
V: TRBV6-5
CDR3: CASSGGAGREKLFF

J: TRBJ1-3
length: 16
D: .
V: TRBV6-6
CDR3: CASRSGGGDPGNTIYF

J: TRBJ1-4
length: 15
D: TRBD1
V: TRBV2
CDR3: CASSEMGQVNEKLFF

J: TRBJ2-1
length: 16
D: TRBD2
V: TRBV7-6
CDR3: CASSLVLAGPYNEQFF

J: TRBJ1-6
length: 13
D: .
V: TRBV10-3
CDR3: CARRDSYNSPLHF

J: TRBJ2-7
length: 14
D: TRBD1
V: TRBV27
CDR3: CASSLWTGNYEQYF

J: TRBJ2-1
length: 16
D: TRBD2
V: TRBV7-8
CDR3: CASSPPLRLAANEQFF

J: TRBJ2-5
length: 15
D: TRBD2
V: TRBV5-6
CDR3: CASSHAGLATETQYF

J: TRBJ1-5
length: 18
D: .
V: TRBV12-5
CDR3: CASGFLPTEQGLNQPQHF

J: TRBJ2-7
length: 16
D: TRBD2
V: TRBV25-1
CDR3: CASSIWQAGGLDEQYF

J: TRBJ2-1
length: 16
D: .
V: TRBV11-2
CDR3: CASSPPSLVIRYEQFF